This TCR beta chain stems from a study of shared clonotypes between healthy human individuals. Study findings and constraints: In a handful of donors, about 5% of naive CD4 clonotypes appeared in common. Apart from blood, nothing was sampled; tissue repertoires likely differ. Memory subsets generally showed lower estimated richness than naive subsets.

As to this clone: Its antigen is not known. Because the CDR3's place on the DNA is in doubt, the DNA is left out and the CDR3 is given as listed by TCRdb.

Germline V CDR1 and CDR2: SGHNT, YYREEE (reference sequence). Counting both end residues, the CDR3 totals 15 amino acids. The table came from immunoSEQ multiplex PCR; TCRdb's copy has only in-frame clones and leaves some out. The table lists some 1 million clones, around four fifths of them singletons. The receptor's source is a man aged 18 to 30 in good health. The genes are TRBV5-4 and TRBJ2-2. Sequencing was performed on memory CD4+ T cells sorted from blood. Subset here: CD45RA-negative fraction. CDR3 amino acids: CASSFRGRNTGELFF.